Sequencing of this T cell receptor (beta chain) was carried out in a study of TIL therapy for anti-PD-1-resistant metastatic lung cancer. Study information: Tumors carried a median about 1.6 non-synonymous mutations per megabase. Study-wide points: After infusion, TIL clonotypes partly replaced peripheral T cells and declined over months.

This was the immunoSEQ v3 assay. Sequencing depth was approximately 1.8 million read pairs for survey level, roughly 4.5-6 million for deep. TCRdb keeps only in-frame clones here, not all; method: immunoSEQ multiplex PCR. Of approximately 15,000 clones in the sample, approximately 85% were seen once. Remarks on this clone: Its antigen is still unknown.

Time point reported: pre-treatment sample, taken before nivolumab and TIL therapy. Patients were adults with stage 4 NSCLC. V trimming: 0 bases; J trimming: 7 bases; junction bases outside the gene matches: 4. The CDR3 spans 16 residues. CDR1 SGHTA and CDR2 FQGNSA come from the germline V gene. This specimen was blood, taken at baseline. The TCR comes from a person aged 25-85 years with non-small cell lung cancer. V is TRBV7-2 and J is TRBJ2-1, with 12 bases that match TRBD2. CDR3 amino acids: CASSLASLAGGNEQFF. The CDR3 DNA sequence: TGTGCCAGCAGCTTAGCTTCGCTAGCGGGAGGGAATGAGCAGTTCTTC.